The clone carrying this T cell receptor beta chain was seen a few times. The antigen remains undetermined. This sample is drawn from a study of identical twins. Study-level points and caveats: Reduced insertions were recorded for abundant cord blood beta clonotypes, with no such pattern in memory repertoires.

TCRdb re-called the 5' RACE reads with MiXCR, one entry per CDR3 protein. Among a few hundred thousand distinct CDR3 sequences, just under 9.5% were seen once, and the ten largest hold roughly 7%. J lost 2 bases, V lost 2 bases, and 11 bases had no gene match. CDR1 is SGHAT and CDR2 is FQNNGV in the germline V gene. CDR3 length: 19 residues. A further study also used this sample, focusing on yellow fever vaccine responses in identical twins.

This chain uses TRBV11-2 with TRBJ2-7; 14 bases match TRBD2. What was sequenced was CD8+ T cells sorted from blood. The receptor's source is a young woman in good health. CDR3 sequence: CASSLTGLAGGPLTYEQYF. In DNA, the CDR3 is TGTGCCAGCAGCTTAACTGGACTAGCGGGGGGCCCGCTGACCTACGAGCAGTACTTC.